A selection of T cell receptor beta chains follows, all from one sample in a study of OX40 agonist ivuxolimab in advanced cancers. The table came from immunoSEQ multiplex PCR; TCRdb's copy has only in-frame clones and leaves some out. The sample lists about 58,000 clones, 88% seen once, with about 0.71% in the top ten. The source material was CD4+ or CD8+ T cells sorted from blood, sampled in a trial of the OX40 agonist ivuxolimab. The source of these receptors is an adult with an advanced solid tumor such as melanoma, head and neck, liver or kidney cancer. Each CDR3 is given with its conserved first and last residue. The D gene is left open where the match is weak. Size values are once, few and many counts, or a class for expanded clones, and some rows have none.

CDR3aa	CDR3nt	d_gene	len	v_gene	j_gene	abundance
CASRIGGGMGAYEQYF	TGTGCCAGCAGAATAGGGGGCGGGATGGGCGCCTACGAGCAGTACTTC	.	16	TRBV7-2	TRBJ2-7	.
CASSPGYDTGELFF	TGTGCCAGCAGTCCAGGGTATGACACCGGGGAGCTGTTTTTT	.	14	TRBV28	TRBJ2-2	once
CASNGDRVHYEQYF	TGTGCCAGCAACGGTGACAGGGTTCACTACGAGCAGTACTTC	TRBD1	14	TRBV28	TRBJ2-7	.
CASSLGDSGANVLTF	TGTGCCAGCAGCTTAGGAGACTCTGGGGCCAACGTCCTGACTTTC	.	15	TRBV7-2	TRBJ2-6	.
CASSRGALETQYF	TGTGCCAGCAGCCGGGGGGCGCTGGAGACCCAGTACTTC	.	13	TRBV11-3	TRBJ2-5	.
CASSANRLAGEETQYF	TGTGCCAGCAGCGCCAACAGACTAGCGGGAGAAGAGACCCAGTACTTC	TRBD2	16	TRBV7-2	TRBJ2-5	.
CASSPRRQGNFRSYNEQFF	TGTGCCAGTAGTCCGAGAAGACAGGGGAACTTCAGGTCCTACAATGAGCAGTTCTTC	TRBD1	19	TRBV19	TRBJ2-1	.
CASSLALQAGAYEQYF	TGTGCCAGCAGCTTAGCGCTCCAGGCCGGGGCCTACGAGCAGTACTTC	.	16	TRBV7-2	TRBJ2-7	.
CASSPPGNGYEQFF	TGTGCCAGCTCACCACCGGGAAATGGGTATGAGCAGTTCTTC	.	14	TRBV18	TRBJ2-1	.
CASSWSRDIRTQYF	TGTGCCAGCAGCTGGTCACGGGACATACGGACCCAGTACTTC	.	14	TRBV5-4	TRBJ2-5	.
CAISMPSRGTDTQYF	TGTGCCATCAGTATGCCGAGCCGGGGGACAGATACGCAGTATTTT	.	15	TRBV10-3	TRBJ2-3	.
CAGGGGGYTF	TGTGCCGGAGGGGGAGGGGGCTACACCTTC	.	10	TRBV30	TRBJ1-2	.
CASSVGTGGLLVF	TGTGCCAGCAGCGTAGGGACAGGGGGCCTCCTTGTTTTT	TRBD1	13	TRBV9	TRBJ1-4	.
CSVVSGARYTF	TGCAGCGTTGTATCAGGGGCGCGCTACACCTTC	.	11	TRBV29-1	TRBJ1-2	once
CASSPLLGDGEKLFF	TGTGCCAGCTCACCACTTCTAGGGGATGGGGAAAAACTGTTTTTT	.	15	TRBV18	TRBJ1-4	.
CASLSSGEQYF	TGTGCCAGTTTGAGCTCCGGCGAGCAGTACTTC	.	11	TRBV25-1	TRBJ2-7	once
CASSLRVLNYNEQFF	TGTGCCAGCAGCCTCCGGGTACTAAACTACAATGAGCAGTTCTTC	.	15	TRBV7-2	TRBJ2-1	once
CASSDSNRGGETQYF	TGTGCCAGCAGTGACTCAAACAGGGGAGGGGAGACCCAGTACTTC	.	15	TRBV25-1	TRBJ2-5	.
CSARQGEAYEQYF	TGCAGCGCCAGACAGGGGGAAGCGTACGAGCAGTACTTC	TRBD1	13	TRBV29-1	TRBJ2-7	.
CASSLGSNTGELFF	TGTGCCAGCAGCTTAGGATCGAACACCGGGGAGCTGTTTTTT	.	14	TRBV7-2	TRBJ2-2	.
CASSLLYFQGDTQYF	TGTGCCAGCAGCCTCTTATATTTCCAGGGCGATACGCAGTATTTT	.	15	TRBV7-2	TRBJ2-3	.
CSVEGVGGLPYEQYF	TGCAGCGTTGAAGGGGTCGGGGGCCTCCCTTACGAGCAGTACTTC	.	15	TRBV29-1	TRBJ2-7	.
CASSLSGNHYEQYF	TGTGCCAGCAGCCTCAGCGGGAACCACTACGAGCAGTACTTC	TRBD2	14	TRBV7-2	TRBJ2-7	.
CATSIPRGNGANVLTF	TGTGCCACCAGCATCCCCAGGGGGAATGGGGCCAACGTCCTGACTTTC	TRBD1	16	TRBV15	TRBJ2-6	.
CASSRRQGGYEQYF	TGTGCCAGCAGTAGACGACAGGGTGGCTACGAGCAGTACTTC	TRBD1	14	TRBV6-5	TRBJ2-7	.
CAWRPSGFTEAFF	TGTGCCTGGAGGCCGTCGGGATTCACTGAAGCTTTCTTT	.	13	TRBV30	TRBJ1-1	few
CASMLPLATYNEQFF	TGTGCCAGCATGCTACCTCTAGCGACCTACAATGAGCAGTTCTTC	.	15	TRBV28	TRBJ2-1	.
CASSFGGASNQPQHF	TGTGCCAGCAGTTTCGGGGGGGCAAGCAATCAGCCCCAGCATTTT	.	15	TRBV28	TRBJ1-5	.
CASSPENRGYGYTF	TGTGCCAGCTCACCCGAGAACAGGGGCTATGGCTACACCTTC	TRBD1	14	TRBV18	TRBJ1-2	.
CASAVGTSGYYEQYF	TGTGCCAGCGCCGTGGGGACTAGCGGGTACTACGAGCAGTACTTC	TRBD2	15	TRBV4-2	TRBJ2-7	.
CAWSSGAQPQHF	TGTGCCTGGAGTTCAGGGGCCCAGCCCCAGCATTTT	.	12	TRBV30	TRBJ1-5	.
CASSLEGYTIYF	TGCGCCAGCAGCTTGGAGGGATACACCATATATTTT	.	12	TRBV5-1	TRBJ1-3	.
CASEPLPFRGTNQPQHF	TGTGCCAGTGAACCCCTCCCCTTCAGGGGGACCAATCAGCCCCAGCATTTT	TRBD1	17	TRBV28	TRBJ1-5	.
CASSRRGRINTGELFF	TGTGCCAGCAGTCGGCGGGGACGGATAAACACCGGGGAGCTGTTTTTT	.	16	TRBV27	TRBJ2-2	.
CASSLALAGTRWTDTQYF	TGTGCCAGCAGCTTGGCTCTAGCGGGAACTCGTTGGACAGATACGCAGTATTTT	TRBD2	18	TRBV5-4	TRBJ2-3	.
CASSLLIANYGYTF	TGTGCCAGCAGCTTATTGATCGCTAACTATGGCTACACCTTC	.	14	TRBV7-9	TRBJ1-2	.
CASSQNAAKYSNQPQHF	TGTGCCAGCTCCCAGAATGCAGCCAAATATAGCAATCAGCCCCAGCATTTT	.	17	TRBV18	TRBJ1-5	.
CASSLSHRDFGELFF	TGTGCCAGCAGCTTAAGCCACAGGGACTTCGGGGAGCTGTTTTTT	.	15	TRBV7-3	TRBJ2-2	.
CATRVSGADTQYF	TGCGCCACCAGGGTAAGCGGGGCAGATACGCAGTATTTT	TRBD2	13	TRBV5-1	TRBJ2-3	.
CASRGQGRETQYF	TGTGCCAGCAGGGGGCAGGGACGAGAGACCCAGTACTTC	.	13	TRBV27	TRBJ2-5	.
CASRDGYGYTF	TGTGCCAGCAGGGACGGCTATGGCTACACCTTC	.	11	TRBV6-1	TRBJ1-2	.
CASSVDGNYGYTF	TGTGCCAGCAGTGTGGACGGGAACTATGGCTACACCTTC	.	13	TRBV28	TRBJ1-2	.
CASSQSGEQYF	TGTGCCAGCAGCCAGTCCGGGGAGCAGTACTTC	.	11	TRBV7-2	TRBJ2-7	.
CASSPRLAGASEQFF	TGTGCCAGCAGCCCTAGACTAGCGGGAGCTTCTGAGCAGTTCTTC	TRBD2	15	TRBV7-3	TRBJ2-1	.
CASSQRLASTALSYNEQFF	TGCGCCAGCAGCCAACGACTAGCGTCCACGGCCTTATCCTACAATGAGCAGTTCTTC	TRBD2	19	TRBV4-3	TRBJ2-1	.
CASSVQETQYF	TGTGCCAGCAGCGTACAAGAGACCCAGTACTTC	.	11	TRBV7-3	TRBJ2-5	.
CASSQQTSTPTDTQYF	TGCGCCAGCAGCCAACAGACTAGCACTCCCACAGATACGCAGTATTTT	TRBD2	16	TRBV4-1	TRBJ2-3	.
CASSWLAGRGELFF	TGTGCCAGCAGTTGGCTAGCGGGGAGGGGGGAGCTGTTTTTT	TRBD2	14	TRBV2	TRBJ2-2	.
CAISEPLFQGRNTEAFF	TGTGCCATCAGTGAGCCGCTATTTCAAGGACGGAACACTGAAGCTTTCTTT	.	17	TRBV10-3	TRBJ1-1	.